Below, 2 T cell receptor beta chains from the same sample are listed, as sequenced in a study of CD8+CD57+ T cells in acquired aplastic anemia. Genomic DNA, the template, was used for profiling of the TCR beta VDJ and CDR3. TCRdb independently ran MiXCR on the reads; one entry per CDR3 protein. The table includes more than 150,000 distinct CDR3 sequences, approximately 48% detected once. All sequencing subjects had displayed CD8+CD57+ cell expansion on flow cytometry. Source material: sorted CD4+, CD8+, or CD8+CD57+ T cells (not recorded which) from PBMCs. The receptor source for this set is a human donor with aplastic anemia.

This clonotype was found a few times. This chain joins TRBV29-1 and TRBJ2-1; the D is unclear. Germline V gene lookup returns CDR1 SQVTM and CDR2 ANQGSEA. This CDR3 is built from 11 residues. V shed 3 bases and J shed 3 bases, with 3 bases lying between them. CDR3 sequence reads: CSVEDYNEQFF. CDR3 DNA: TGCAGCGTTGAGGACTACAATGAGCAGTTCTTC.

This clonotype was observed many times. This chain joins TRBV5-6 and TRBJ1-5; D call uncertain. The CDR3 has 13 amino acids. Deletions cut 0 bases from V and 6 bases from J, with 7 bases between. Germline V gene sequence: CDR1 SGHDT, CDR2 YYEEEE. The CDR3 reads CASSLGTFQPQHF. CDR3 in DNA: TGTGCCAGCAGCTTGGGCACCTTTCAGCCCCAGCATTTT. The complete variable domain, with remaining parts taken from reference TRBV5-6 and TRBJ1-5, reads DAGVTQSPTHLIKTRGQQVTLRCSPKSGHDTVSWYQQALGQGPQFIFQYYEEEERQRGNFPDRFSGHQFPNYSSELNVNALLLGDSALYLCASSLGTFQPQHFGDGTRLSIL.